The next 28 T cell receptor beta chains were all read from a single sample in a study of OX40 agonist ivuxolimab in advanced cancers. Using immunoSEQ multiplex PCR, the repertoire was profiled, and TCRdb retains in-frame clones only, with some absent. This repertoire shows some 90,000 clones, about 89% found once; its top ten account for about 4.6%. Sequencing was performed on CD4+ or CD8+ T cells sorted from blood, taken in a trial of the OX40 agonist ivuxolimab. The receptors were sampled from an adult with an advanced solid tumor such as melanoma, head and neck, liver or kidney cancer.

The rearrangement joins TRBV29-1 to TRBJ1-4; D is perhaps TRBD1 (5 bases). The CDR3 is 13 amino acids. Germline-derived CDR1 and CDR2 are SQVTM and ANQGSEA. With 7 bases removed from V and 2 bases from J, the gap between germline ends came to 11 bases. As DNA, the CDR3 is TGCAGCGCTCGACAGCTTACTAATGAAAAACTGTTTTTT. Encoded protein: CSARQLTNEKLFF.

The V call is TRBV28, the J call TRBJ2-5; 10 bases agree with TRBD2. J lost 2 bases, V lost 3 bases, and 9 bases had no gene match. The germline gives CDR1 MDHEN, CDR2 SYDVKM. CDR3 length equals 17 residues. CDR3 loop: CASSFRGRTSGQETQYF. CDR3 in DNA: TGTGCCAGCAGTTTCCGGGGCCGGACTAGCGGACAAGAGACCCAGTACTTC.

This clone was recorded a few times. This chain links TRBV5-1 with TRBJ2-7; 7 bases agree with TRBD1. Germline V gene lookup returns CDR1 SGHRS and CDR2 YFSETQ. The CDR3 covers 15 residues. The J segment lost 0 bases and the V segment lost 0 bases, leaving 3 bases of the junction unmatched. This CDR3 reads CASSLGGQASYEQYF. The CDR3 DNA reads as TGCGCCAGCAGCTTGGGAGGACAGGCCTCCTACGAGCAGTACTTC.

The V and J genes are TRBV5-1 and TRBJ2-1; 8 bases are a match to TRBD2. Germline-derived CDR1 and CDR2 are SGHRS and YFSETQ. V shed 6 bases, J shed 10 bases, and the junction held 18 bases outside the gene matches. The CDR3 is 16 residues long. The DNA for the CDR3 is TGCGCCAGCACCTTAGCGGGGACCATCCGCGGGGACGAGCAGTTCTTC. Its translation is CASTLAGTIRGDEQFF. The full variable domain, completed using reference TRBV5-1 and TRBJ2-1, is KAGVTQTPRYLIKTRGQQVTLSCSPISGHRSVSWYQQTPGQGLQFLFEYFSETQRNKGNFPGRFSGRQFSNSRSEMNVSTLELGDSALYLCASTLAGTIRGDEQFFGPGTRLTVL.

The chain's CDR3 is CASSTTTVTEAFF. The CDR3 bases are TGTGCCAGTAGTACGACGACAGTCACTGAAGCTTTCTTT. This rearrangement joins TRBV19 to TRBJ1-1; D is possibly TRBD1 (5 bases). The germline V gene encodes CDR1 LNHDA and CDR2 SQIVND (reference sequence). The CDR3 consists of 13 residues. The ends were cut back, 4 bases at V and 4 bases at J, with 10 bases in the middle.

The CDR3 loop is CASSPLLAGGPYEQYF. CDR3 DNA: TGTGCCAGCTCACCTTTACTAGCGGGAGGGCCCTACGAGCAGTACTTC. The rearrangement joins TRBV18 to TRBJ2-7, with 13 bases matching TRBD2. The CDR3 sequence is 16 residues long. Germline V lookup: CDR1 KGHSH, CDR2 LQKENI. After removal of 3 bases from V and 2 bases from J, the junction contained 4 bases not matched to a gene.

The gene calls are TRBV15 and TRBJ2-7; no clear D. Trimming removed 0 bases from V and 4 bases from J, with 4 bases in between. The CDR3 spans 12 residues. From germline, CDR1 is LNHNV and CDR2 YYDKDF (reference sequence). The CDR3 loop reads CATSRDGYEQYF. CDR3 sequence (DNA): TGTGCCACCAGCAGAGACGGGTACGAGCAGTACTTC.

The V and J genes are TRBV28 and TRBJ2-4; D perhaps matches TRBD1 (6 bases). Trimming cost V 6 bases and J 1 base, with 25 bases left between them. Germline CDR1 MDHEN, CDR2 SYDVKM. This CDR3 region has 19 residues. This CDR3 reads CASSYRGTTMGSAKNIQYF. The DNA for the CDR3 is TGTGCCAGCAGCTATCGAGGGACAACGATGGGTTCGGCCAAAAACATTCAGTACTTC.

This clone showed up just a few times. The J gene is TRBJ2-7, the V gene TRBV5-1; 7 nucleotides align to TRBD1. CDR1 is SGHRS and CDR2 is YFSETQ in the germline V gene. V lost 0 bases and J lost 1; bases outside the gene matches: 4. The CDR3 extends over 15 amino acids. This CDR3 reads CASSLETGLSYEQYF. In DNA form, the CDR3 reads TGCGCCAGCAGCTTGGAGACAGGGTTATCCTACGAGCAGTACTTC. Drawing the rest from reference TRBV5-1 and TRBJ2-7, the complete variable domain is KAGVTQTPRYLIKTRGQQVTLSCSPISGHRSVSWYQQTPGQGLQFLFEYFSETQRNKGNFPGRFSGRQFSNSRSEMNVSTLELGDSALYLCASSLETGLSYEQYFGPGTRLTVT.

V gene TRBV7-2 combines with J gene TRBJ2-3; TRBD2 matches 9 bases. The V and J ends lost 6 bases and 2 bases, in that order; junction bases with no gene match: 6. CDR1 is SGHTA, CDR2 FQGNSA, per germline. There are 15 residues in the CDR3. CDR3 DNA sequence: TGTGCCAGCAGAACACTAGCGGGCAACACAGATACGCAGTATTTT. This codes for CASRTLAGNTDTQYF. The variable domain in full, with the rest retrieved from reference TRBV7-2 and TRBJ2-3, is GAGVSQSPSNKVTEKGKDVELRCDPISGHTALYWYRQSLGQGLEFLIYFQGNSAPDKSGLPSDRFSAERTGGSVSTLTIQRTQQEDSAVYLCASRTLAGNTDTQYFGPGTRLTVL.

By share of the sample, this clone is medium-sized. The chain employs TRBV6-4 and TRBJ1-5; TRBD1 matches at 8 bases. In germline, CDR1 is MRHNA, CDR2 SNTAGT. The ends lost 5 bases at V and 7 bases at J; junction bases unmatched: 4. The CDR3 loop spans 13 amino acids. CDR3 sequence (DNA): TGTGCCAGCAGTCTGGACAGGGACCAGCCCCAGCATTTT. Its translation: CASSLDRDQPQHF.

A single count supports this clone. The CDR3 sequence is CASSDPSRRGGAFF. In nucleotides, the CDR3 is TGCGCCAGCAGCGATCCGTCCCGAAGAGGGGGAGCTTTCTTT. V usage is TRBV5-1 and J usage is TRBJ1-1; possibly TRBD1 for D (6 bases). Trimming removed 4 bases from V and 10 bases from J, with 20 bases in between. The CDR3 totals 14 residues. Germline-derived CDR1 and CDR2 are SGHRS and YFSETQ.

The chain carries TRBV11-3 and TRBJ1-2, with 7 bases aligning to TRBD1. With 5 bases clipped from V and 6 bases from J, the junction kept 6 bases outside the gene matches. Germline CDR1 and CDR2: SGHNT and YENEEA. There are 13 residues in the CDR3. The CDR3 region is CASSRGTVDGYTF. CDR3 nucleotide sequence: TGTGCCAGCAGCCGGGGGACAGTCGATGGCTACACCTTC.

This rearrangement joins TRBV18 to TRBJ1-1; D possibly corresponds to TRBD1 (6 bases). Germline V gene lookup returns CDR1 KGHSH and CDR2 LQKENI. CDR3 length equals 13 residues. V dropped 4 bases and J dropped 5 bases, with 11 bases sitting between them. Here the CDR3 reads CASSHGGRTEAFF. The CDR3 nucleotides are TGTGCCAGCTCACATGGGGGCCGGACTGAAGCTTTCTTT.

The chain joins TRBV19 to TRBJ1-2; D perhaps matches TRBD1 (5 bases). With 6 bases removed from V and 4 bases from J, the gap between germline ends came to 15 bases. The CDR3 covers 14 residues. Germline V gene lookup returns CDR1 LNHDA and CDR2 SQIVND (reference sequence). The CDR3 region has the DNA TGTGCCAGTAGCCTACAGGAGACCACCTATGGCTACACCTTC. Amino acids: CASSLQETTYGYTF.

V and J are TRBV2 and TRBJ1-4; D may be TRBD1 (5 bases). CDR3 size: 14 residues. Trimming took off 4 bases at V and 8 bases at J, with 14 bases between the two ends. Germline values: CDR1 SNHLY, CDR2 FYNNEI. This CDR3 reads CASSVLGVGEKLFF. CDR3 coding DNA: TGTGCCAGCAGTGTATTGGGGGTGGGGGAAAAACTGTTTTTT.

The genes are TRBV15 and TRBJ1-3; D is unresolved. The CDR3 consists of 14 residues. Per the germline V gene, CDR1 is LNHNV and CDR2 is YYDKDF (reference sequence). Trimming stripped 1 base from V and 0 bases from J, with 4 bases between. DNA of the CDR3: TGTGCCACCAGCAGAGTAGGCTCTGGAAACACCATATATTTT. Translation gives CATSRVGSGNTIYF.

This chain joins TRBV5-1 and TRBJ2-1; TRBD2 matches 8 bases. V was clipped by 3 bases and J by 6 bases; unmatched bases: 11. This CDR3 comprises 16 residues. Germline-derived CDR1 and CDR2 are SGHRS and YFSETQ. CDR3 amino acids: CASSYQPGLGLNEQFF. CDR3 bases: TGCGCCAGCAGCTATCAGCCGGGACTAGGGCTCAATGAGCAGTTCTTC.

This chain links TRBV19 with TRBJ2-5; 7 bases match TRBD2. V trimming: 6 bases; J trimming: 1 base; junction bases outside the gene matches: 11. CDR1 and CDR2 (germline): LNHDA, SQIVND (reference sequence). The CDR3 spans 16 residues. CDR3 loop: CASSIRGGFAQETQYF. CDR3 coding DNA: TGTGCCAGTAGCATAAGGGGAGGGTTCGCCCAAGAGACCCAGTACTTC.

The rearrangement joins TRBV19 to TRBJ1-4; 7 bases agree with TRBD1. Losses at the gene ends were 6 bases for V and 0 bases for J; bases not matched to a gene: 7. The CDR3 loop spans 16 amino acids. Germline lookup yields CDR1 LNHDA and CDR2 SQIVND (reference sequence). This CDR3 is CASRPDRAATNEKLFF. DNA for the CDR3: TGTGCCAGTAGGCCTGACAGGGCCGCAACTAATGAAAAACTGTTTTTT.

The chain employs TRBV7-9 and TRBJ1-3, with D uncertain. The CDR3 runs 14 residues. Trimming removed 0 bases at V and 4 bases at J, with 7 bases between. CDR1 and CDR2 (germline): SEHNR, FQNEAQ (reference sequence). The CDR3: CASSLAARGNTIYF. The CDR3 nucleotides are TGTGCCAGCAGCTTAGCAGCCAGAGGAAACACCATATATTTT.

This chain links TRBV11-3 with TRBJ2-5, with 7 bases aligning to TRBD2. Germline CDR1 reads SGHNT; CDR2 reads YENEEA. This CDR3 comprises 15 residues. Losses at the gene ends were 1 base for V and 1 base for J; bases not matched to a gene: 3. In nucleotides, the CDR3 is TGTGCCAGCAGCTTAGTAGCGGGTGGCCAAGAGACCCAGTACTTC. The encoded protein is CASSLVAGGQETQYF.

The chain has TRBV6-5 and TRBJ1-5; tentatively, D is TRBD1 (5 bases). The CDR3 is made up of 13 amino acids. Germline values: CDR1 MNHEY, CDR2 SVGAGI. The V gene lost 5 bases and the J gene lost 7 bases, with 12 bases spanning the gap. The CDR3 DNA reads TGTGCCAGCAGTGGCAGGGAGGGACAGCCCCAGCATTTT. This encodes CASSGREGQPQHF.

The V and J genes are TRBV6-1 and TRBJ1-5, with D tentatively TRBD1 (5 bases). Germline assignment: CDR1 MNHNS and CDR2 SASEGT. The V gene lost 1 base and the J gene lost 6 bases, with 13 bases spanning the gap. This CDR3 has 15 amino acids. The CDR3 bases are TGTGCCAGCAGTGAAGGTTCAGGGCAGGGTCAGCCCCAGCATTTT. Residues: CASSEGSGQGQPQHF.

As DNA, the CDR3 is TGTGCCAGCAGCCTAGAGGGGGCAGTCGCAGATACGCAGTATTTT. Amino acids: CASSLEGAVADTQYF. The chain combines TRBV7-2 with TRBJ2-3; TRBD1 aligns across 7 bases. The germline CDR1 and CDR2 sequences are SGHTA and FQGNSA. After removal of 5 bases from V and 4 bases from J, the junction contained 9 bases not matched to a gene. This CDR3 is built from 15 residues.

About this clone: The junction departs from the called germline gene at one end, perhaps through a read error. The rearrangement links TRBV27 to TRBJ1-5; weak D call: TRBD1 (6 bases). The germline V gene has CDR1 MNHEY and CDR2 SMNVEV (reference sequence). The CDR3 spans 13 residues. CDR3 DNA sequence: TGTGCCAGCGGTTTTGACAGGTATCAGCCCCAGCATTTT. Translated, it gives CASGFDRYQPQHF.

V is TRBV6-6 and J is TRBJ1-1, with 7 bases lining up with TRBD1. CDR1 is MNHNY, CDR2 SVGAGI, per germline (reference sequence). The V gene end was trimmed by 5 bases and the J gene end by 3 bases; junction bases not matched to a gene: 3. CDR3 length: 13 residues. CDR3: CASSKGQYTEAFF. In DNA, the CDR3 is TGTGCCAGCAGTAAGGGACAGTACACTGAAGCTTTCTTT.

CDR3: CAISVGRGSSYEQYV. The CDR3 nucleotides are TGTGCCATCAGTGTAGGACGTGGCAGCTCCTACGAGCAGTACGTC. The chain couples TRBV10-3 to TRBJ2-7; D is undetermined. The germline V and J ends were trimmed by 4 bases and 0 bases, with 13 bases remaining between them. The CDR3 runs 15 residues. CDR1 ENHRY and CDR2 SYGVKD come from the germline V gene.